This T cell receptor (beta chain) was obtained from a study of blood T cell repertoires in COVID-19. TCRdb keeps only in-frame clones here, not all; method: immunoSEQ multiplex PCR. The sample has around 50,000 clones; less than 85% are singletons. This clone was seen a handful of times. Germline loops: CDR1 MDHEN, CDR2 SYDVKM. The CDR3 has 17 amino acids. Germline trimming cut 3 bases from V and 6 bases from J; bases unmatched to any gene: 16. V usage is TRBV28 and J usage is TRBJ2-5; 7 nucleotides align to TRBD2. What was sequenced was peripheral blood. The sequence was obtained from a human donor in a cohort sampled during active COVID-19. For the CDR3, the DNA is TGTGCCAGCAGTTTCCCCACCCCTGGGGGGGAGAGAAAGACCCAGTACTTC. Protein sequence: CASSFPTPGGERKTQYF.